This T cell receptor (beta chain) was recovered during a study of CD8 T cells in ankylosing spondylitis (dated by TCRdb to about 2017). Looking at the study overall: The study set out to find disease-linked TCR variants by profiling T cell receptor beta repertoires in ankylosing spondylitis patients and healthy donors. In total, the full study cohort was made up of 95 to 110 healthy donors and 25 ankylosing spondylitis patients. Peripheral blood was sampled, and synovial fluid was additionally collected from ankylosing spondylitis patients.

The paper's findings and limits, for the study overall: Some TCR beta motif variants had previously been reported in synovial fluid and blood of reactive arthritis patients, which suggested common disease-initiation mechanisms. The disease-linked clones were reported to be significantly enriched in matched synovial fluid samples from ankylosing spondylitis patients. The disease-linked clones had a CD8+ phenotype and were found at relatively low frequencies in peripheral blood. Blood from ankylosing spondylitis patients appeared to be characterized by a TCR beta motif composed of eight or nine highly homologous amino acid variants.

The junction shows trimming of 1 base on V and 10 bases on J, and the gene matches do not reach 12 bases of it. The CDR3 starts with the cysteine, ends with the phenylalanine, and has 15 residues. The read is trimmed to its CDR3 DNA, 45 bases read in frame from base 1. As encoded in the germline V gene, CDR1 is SGHTA while CDR2 is FQGNSA. Sequencing instrument: Illumina HiSeq 2500. TCR beta libraries were prepared by quantitative 5'-RACE with molecular barcodes. The published analysis was carried out like this. A new computational method based on a probabilistic model of VDJ rearrangement was used to identify disease-linked TCR variants. TCRdb reanalyzed the raw reads on its own, using fastp at Q25 for trimming and MiXCR for clone calling, and kept in-frame beta chains. CDR3 protein duplicates are merged, each entry listing the most common genes and DNA. The authors' filters were not applied to this entry. The sample records roughly 180,000 distinct CDR3 sequences, more than 9% of which are singletons. The ten biggest clones cover 25% to 35% of the sample.

On this clonotype: There is no known antigen for this receptor. No quality values exist for individual bases; no much larger clone is one base distant.

The sequence was collected from a male donor with ankylosing spondylitis or in good health (not recorded which). Sequencing input: blood, either unsorted or a sorted T cell fraction (not recorded which). Here the chain combines TRBV7-2 and TRBJ1-1; TRBD1 matches 7 bases in the middle. The DNA reads as follows: TGTGCCAGCAGCTTAGGACAGGGTCAATGGTCGGTAGCTTTCTTT. Protein translation: CASSLGQGQWSVAFF. With all but the CDR3 taken from the reference TRBV7-2 and TRBJ1-1 genes, the full variable domain is: GAGVSQSPSNKVTEKGKDVELRCDPISGHTALYWYRQSLGQGLEFLIYFQGNSAPDKSGLPSDRFSAERTGGSVSTLTIQRTQQEDSAVYLCASSLGQGQWSVAFFGQGTRLTVV.